These T cell receptor beta chains were read from a single sample in a study of metastatic and nonmetastatic thyroid tumors. TCRdb reprocessed the PCR reads using MiXCR. The sample shows some 45,000 clones, roughly 12% of them seen only once. The sequenced material came from blood. The receptors here all came from a male donor with papillary thyroid cancer or a benign thyroid nodule (not recorded which). Some clones in this sample may be carry-over from other donors' samples. Both conserved end residues are part of each CDR3. Each record gives: J gene, CDR3 length, clone size, V gene, D gene, CDR3 DNA, CDR3 protein. The D gene is left open where the match is weak. Only part of the rows carry a size: once, few, many, or a class if the clone is expanded.

j_gene: TRBJ1-1
len: 16
abundance: many
v_gene: TRBV6-2/TRBV6-3
d_gene: NA
CDR3nt: TGTGCCAGCAGATATTCCATACAGGGTTTTAACACTGAAGCTTTCTTT
CDR3aa: CASRYSIQGFNTEAFF

j_gene: TRBJ2-5
len: 12
abundance: NA
v_gene: TRBV20-1
d_gene: NA
CDR3nt: TGCAGTGCTAAGCAGGGGCAGGATACCCAGTACTTC
CDR3aa: CSAKQGQDTQYF

j_gene: TRBJ2-7
len: 14
abundance: many
v_gene: TRBV18
d_gene: NA
CDR3nt: TGTGCCAGCTCACCACTCGGCTCCCCCTACGAGCAGTACTTC
CDR3aa: CASSPLGSPYEQYF

j_gene: TRBJ2-2
len: 15
abundance: many
v_gene: TRBV28
d_gene: NA
CDR3nt: TGTGCCAGCGCCACAGGGGGGGCGGACACCGGGGAGCTGTTTTTT
CDR3aa: CASATGGADTGELFF

j_gene: TRBJ2-2
len: 14
abundance: many
v_gene: TRBV9
d_gene: NA
CDR3nt: TGTGCCAGCGGTTGGGGAGCGAACACCGGGGAGCTGTTTTTT
CDR3aa: CASGWGANTGELFF

j_gene: TRBJ2-3
len: 17
abundance: many
v_gene: TRBV5-1
d_gene: TRBD2
CDR3nt: TGCGCCAGCAGCGAGACTAGCGGGAGGCCGGTGGGAGATACGCAGTATTTT
CDR3aa: CASSETSGRPVGDTQYF

j_gene: TRBJ1-1
len: 13
abundance: many
v_gene: TRBV18
d_gene: NA
CDR3nt: TGTGCCAGCTCGATTGGGACTGGCACTGAAGCTTTCTTT
CDR3aa: CASSIGTGTEAFF

j_gene: TRBJ2-1
len: 14
abundance: many
v_gene: TRBV2
d_gene: TRBD2
CDR3nt: TGTGCCAGCAGTGCCCACGGGGGGGACAATGAGCAGTTCTTC
CDR3aa: CASSAHGGDNEQFF

j_gene: TRBJ2-7
len: 15
abundance: medium-sized
v_gene: TRBV6-1
d_gene: NA
CDR3nt: TGTGCCAGCAGAGAGGGACTGTTTCCGGGTTACGAGCAGTACTTC
CDR3aa: CASREGLFPGYEQYF

j_gene: TRBJ2-2
len: 14
abundance: many
v_gene: TRBV12-3/TRBV12-4
d_gene: TRBD2
CDR3nt: TGTGCCAGCAGCCTCGCGGGGGTACCCGGGGAGCTGTTTTTT
CDR3aa: CASSLAGVPGELFF

j_gene: TRBJ2-1
len: 15
abundance: many
v_gene: TRBV10-3
d_gene: NA
CDR3nt: TGTGCCATCAGCCCTGGCCGCCGCGGGCGAGATGAGCAGTTCTTC
CDR3aa: CAISPGRRGRDEQFF

j_gene: TRBJ2-5
len: 16
abundance: many
v_gene: TRBV7-6
d_gene: TRBD1
CDR3nt: TGTGCCAGCAGCCCGACAGGGTTGGCTAGCCCAGAGACCCAGTACTTC
CDR3aa: CASSPTGLASPETQYF

j_gene: TRBJ1-3
len: 16
abundance: many
v_gene: TRBV10-3
d_gene: NA
CDR3nt: TGTGCCATCTCTATTGACTCTTGGCTTACTGGAAACACCATATATTTT
CDR3aa: CAISIDSWLTGNTIYF

j_gene: TRBJ1-1
len: 16
abundance: many
v_gene: TRBV5-1
d_gene: TRBD1
CDR3nt: TGCGCCAGCAGCGATATTGGGACAGTAGGAATAGGTGAAGCTTTCTTT
CDR3aa: CASSDIGTVGIGEAFF